This TCR beta chain originates from a study of T cell responses to AZD1222 COVID-19 vaccine. Overall study: Recipients boosted at about 4 weeks or about 12 weeks are pooled.

Trimming removed 7 bases from V and 7 bases from J, with 11 bases in between. CDR1 and CDR2 from the germline V gene are WNHNN and SYGVQD (reference sequence). CDR3 length equals 13 residues. Overall study results and limits: After the peak T cell response, and only then, were repertoires sampled. Close to half of all spike-specific TCRs reportedly target regions of the variants that are unmutated. White British donors predominated, females outnumbered males, and clonal diversity was possibly underestimated.

The repertoire was sequenced with immunoSEQ multiplex PCR; TCRdb's copy has only in-frame clones and lacks some. The sample holds tens of thousands of clones, around 84% seen once. This clone was recorded once. Its antigen is currently unknown. The TCR was taken from an adult in good health. The material was peripheral blood, obtained on day 0 of AZD1222 vaccination. The chain has TRBV10-1 and TRBJ1-6; maybe TRBD1 (6 bases). CDR3 sequence (DNA): TGCGCCAGCAATCCAACAGGGAATTCACCCCTCCACTTT. Its protein is CASNPTGNSPLHF.